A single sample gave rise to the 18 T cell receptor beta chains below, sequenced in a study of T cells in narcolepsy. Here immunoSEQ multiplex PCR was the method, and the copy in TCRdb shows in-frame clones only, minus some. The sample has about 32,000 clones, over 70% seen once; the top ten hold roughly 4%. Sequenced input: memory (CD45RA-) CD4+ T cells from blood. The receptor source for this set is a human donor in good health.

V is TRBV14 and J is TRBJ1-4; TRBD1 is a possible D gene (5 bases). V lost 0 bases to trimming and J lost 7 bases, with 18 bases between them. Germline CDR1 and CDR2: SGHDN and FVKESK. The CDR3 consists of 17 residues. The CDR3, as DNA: TGTGCCAGCAGCCAAGAAATGGGACCCTCCGGTGGTGAAAAACTGTTTTTT. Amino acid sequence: CASSQEMGPSGGEKLFF.

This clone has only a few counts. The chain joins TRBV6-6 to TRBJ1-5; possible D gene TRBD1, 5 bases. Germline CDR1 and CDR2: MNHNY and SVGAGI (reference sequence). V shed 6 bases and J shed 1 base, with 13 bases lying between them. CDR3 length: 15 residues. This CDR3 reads CASSKGVESNQPQHF. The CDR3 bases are TGTGCCAGCAGCAAAGGGGTAGAGAGCAATCAGCCCCAGCATTTT.

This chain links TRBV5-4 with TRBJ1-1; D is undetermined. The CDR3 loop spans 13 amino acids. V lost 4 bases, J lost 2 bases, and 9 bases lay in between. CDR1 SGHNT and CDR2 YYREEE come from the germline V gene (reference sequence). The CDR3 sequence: CASSLPANTEAFF. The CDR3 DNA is TGTGCCAGCAGCCTCCCGGCCAACACTGAAGCTTTCTTT.

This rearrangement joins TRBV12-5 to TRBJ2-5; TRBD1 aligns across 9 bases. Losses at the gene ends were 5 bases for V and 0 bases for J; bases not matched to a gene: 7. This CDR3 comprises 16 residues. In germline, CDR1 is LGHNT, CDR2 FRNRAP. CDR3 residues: CASGTRTGAYQETQYF. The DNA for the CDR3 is TGTGCTAGTGGTACCCGGACAGGGGCGTACCAAGAGACCCAGTACTTC.

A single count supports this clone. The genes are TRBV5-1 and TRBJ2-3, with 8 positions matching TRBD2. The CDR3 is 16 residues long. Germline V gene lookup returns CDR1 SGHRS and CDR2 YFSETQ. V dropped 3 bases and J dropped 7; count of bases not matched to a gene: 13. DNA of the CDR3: TGCGCCAGCAGCTCCCTGGGTAGCGGGGTTCCGAATACGCAGTATTTT. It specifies CASSSLGSGVPNTQYF.

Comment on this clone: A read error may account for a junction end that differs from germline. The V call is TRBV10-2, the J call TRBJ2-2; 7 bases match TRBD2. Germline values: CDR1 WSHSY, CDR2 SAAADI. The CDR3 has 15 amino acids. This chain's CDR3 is CACSARGRSAGELFF. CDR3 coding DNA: TGCGCCTGCAGCGCGCGCGGGAGAAGCGCCGGGGAGCTGTTTTTT.

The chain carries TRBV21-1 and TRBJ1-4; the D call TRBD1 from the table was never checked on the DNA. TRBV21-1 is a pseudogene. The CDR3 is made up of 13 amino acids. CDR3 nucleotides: TGTGCCAGCTCCAACCAGGGGACTGAAAAACTGTTTTTT. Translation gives CASSNQGTEKLFF.

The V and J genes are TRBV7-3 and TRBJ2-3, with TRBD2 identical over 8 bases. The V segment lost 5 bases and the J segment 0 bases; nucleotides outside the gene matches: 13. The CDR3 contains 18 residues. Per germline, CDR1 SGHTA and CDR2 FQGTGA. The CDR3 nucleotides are TGTGCCAGCAGCACCCCCTGGGTACTAGCGGCAAGCACAGATACGCAGTATTTT. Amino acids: CASSTPWVLAASTDTQYF.

The CDR3 nucleotides are TGTGCCAGCAGCGTAGGACTAGCATCCTACGAGCAGTACTTC. Translated: CASSVGLASYEQYF. J is TRBJ2-7 and V is TRBV9; 7 bases fit TRBD2. CDR3 length equals 14 residues. V lost 0 bases, J lost 1 base, and 1 base stayed unmatched. Germline CDR1 is SGDLS and CDR2 is YYNGEE.

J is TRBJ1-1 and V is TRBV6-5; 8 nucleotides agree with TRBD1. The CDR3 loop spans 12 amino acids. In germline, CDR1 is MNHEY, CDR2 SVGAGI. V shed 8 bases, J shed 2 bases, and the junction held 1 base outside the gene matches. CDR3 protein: CASGQGNTEAFF. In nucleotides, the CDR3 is TGTGCCAGCGGACAGGGCAACACTGAAGCTTTCTTT.

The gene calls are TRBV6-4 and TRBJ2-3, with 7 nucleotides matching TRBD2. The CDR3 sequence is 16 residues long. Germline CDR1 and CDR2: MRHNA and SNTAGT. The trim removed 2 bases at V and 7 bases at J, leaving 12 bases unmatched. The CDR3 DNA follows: TGTGCCAGCAGTGACGAGCCAGCGGGATTGTTGAATACGCAGTATTTT. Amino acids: CASSDEPAGLLNTQYF.

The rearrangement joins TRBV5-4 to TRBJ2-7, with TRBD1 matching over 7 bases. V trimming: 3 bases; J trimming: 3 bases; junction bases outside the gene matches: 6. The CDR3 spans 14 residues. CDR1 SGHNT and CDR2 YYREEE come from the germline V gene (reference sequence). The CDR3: CASSWGTAVYEQYF. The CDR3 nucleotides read TGTGCCAGCAGCTGGGGGACAGCGGTCTACGAGCAGTACTTC.

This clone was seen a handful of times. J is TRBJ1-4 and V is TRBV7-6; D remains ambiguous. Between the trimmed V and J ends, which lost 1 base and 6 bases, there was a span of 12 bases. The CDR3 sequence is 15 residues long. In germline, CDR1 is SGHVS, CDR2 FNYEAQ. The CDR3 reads CASSLGFVAYEKLFF. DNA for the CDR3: TGTGCCAGCAGCTTAGGGTTTGTAGCATATGAAAAACTGTTTTTT.

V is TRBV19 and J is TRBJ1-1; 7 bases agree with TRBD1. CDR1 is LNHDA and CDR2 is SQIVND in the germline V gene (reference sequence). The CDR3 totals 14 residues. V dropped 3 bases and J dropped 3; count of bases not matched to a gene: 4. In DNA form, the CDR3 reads TGTGCCAGTAGTATTAGGCAGGGGGACACTGAAGCTTTCTTT. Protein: CASSIRQGDTEAFF.

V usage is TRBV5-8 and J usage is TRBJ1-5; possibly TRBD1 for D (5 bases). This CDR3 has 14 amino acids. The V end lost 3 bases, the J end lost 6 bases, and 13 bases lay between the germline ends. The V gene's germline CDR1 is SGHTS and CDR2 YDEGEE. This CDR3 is CASSYPGLGQPQHF. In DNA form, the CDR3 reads TGTGCCAGCAGCTACCCGGGACTCGGTCAGCCCCAGCATTTT.

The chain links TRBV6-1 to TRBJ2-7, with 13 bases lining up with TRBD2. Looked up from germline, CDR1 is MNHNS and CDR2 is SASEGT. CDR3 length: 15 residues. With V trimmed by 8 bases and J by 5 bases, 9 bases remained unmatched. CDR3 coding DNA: TGTGCCAGCGTCTCCTGGACTAGCGGGAGCAACGAGCAGTACTTC. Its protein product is CASVSWTSGSNEQYF.

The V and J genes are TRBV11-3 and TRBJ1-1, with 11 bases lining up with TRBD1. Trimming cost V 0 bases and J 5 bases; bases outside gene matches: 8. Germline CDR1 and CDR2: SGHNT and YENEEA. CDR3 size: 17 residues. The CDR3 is CASSLEGTGGGGTEAFF. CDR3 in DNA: TGTGCCAGCAGCTTAGAAGGGACAGGGGGAGGCGGTACTGAAGCTTTCTTT.

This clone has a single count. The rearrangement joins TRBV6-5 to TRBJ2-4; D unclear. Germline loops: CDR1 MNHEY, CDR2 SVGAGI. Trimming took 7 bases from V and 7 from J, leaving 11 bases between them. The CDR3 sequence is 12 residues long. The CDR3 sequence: CASKKDFNIQYF. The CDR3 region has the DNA TGTGCCAGCAAAAAGGATTTTAACATTCAGTACTTC.